This is a list of T cell receptor beta chains from one sample in a study of T-cell memory formation after mild COVID-19. Each CDR3 protein gets one entry after TCRdb re-called the 5' RACE reads with MiXCR. Here the sample spans approximately 230,000 distinct CDR3 sequences, about a sixth being singletons. The sequenced sample was PBMCs or a T cell subset sorted from them (not recorded which). The receptor set was obtained from a man between 18 and 29 years old who had mild COVID-19 (a few samples of this study predate the infection). Cell type and time point are not known. CDR3s leave out the opening cysteine and the closing phenylalanine or tryptophan.

cdr3_aa | cdr3_length | v_call
ATSDWGAGEPIEETQY | 16 | TRBV24-1
ASSPQGAPDTQY | 12 | TRBV5-1
ASSLLTSTGELF | 12 | TRBV7-2
AISGGQGDQPQH | 12 | TRBV10-3
ASSLTSGRTGELF | 13 | TRBV12-3/TRBV12-4
ASSSLRRESSTDTQY | 15 | TRBV11-2
ASSSSGGIGELF | 12 | TRBV7-2
ASSPPRTGINSPLH | 14 | TRBV4-1
ASSLVLGGNQETQY | 14 | TRBV5-1
ASSVDRNYGYT | 11 | TRBV7-2
ASRKGSIQY | 9 | TRBV6-2/TRBV6-3
ASSVSGGAQDTQY | 13 | TRBV6-1
ASSYVNEQF | 9 | TRBV5-5
ATSDLRGGGPGETQY | 15 | TRBV24-1
ASSGDRGYEQY | 11 | TRBV12-3/TRBV12-4
ASSQVRGGNTIY | 12 | TRBV4-3
ASSQVWGGHYEQY | 13 | TRBV14
ASSLLGQETQY | 11 | TRBV7-3
ASSLAFQANEQY | 12 | TRBV5-1
ASSPTQGYQPQH | 12 | TRBV6-2/TRBV6-3
ASSQYPVGELF | 11 | TRBV4-1
ASTVPEGQINTEAF | 14 | TRBV6-1
ASTLGRGGEQY | 11 | TRBV6-5
ASSLPSLGNTIY | 12 | TRBV12-3/TRBV12-4
ATSDQGRDRNQPQH | 14 | TRBV24-1
ASSLSTGVGQETQY | 14 | TRBV7-2
ASSLAIPPDTQY | 12 | TRBV5-1
ASSPAGTGWTEAF | 13 | TRBV18
ASSLAVTGNTEAF | 13 | TRBV7-2
ASSLAPPGGYPNYGYT | 16 | TRBV7-6
ASSQVAAVASGNTIY | 15 | TRBV4-3
AWSSGRAGPNEKLF | 14 | TRBV30
ASRVTGTDYNEQF | 13 | TRBV7-2
ASSGTGGYTGELF | 13 | TRBV7-8
ASSLDGSGANVLT | 13 | TRBV5-1
SASTSGAKDTQY | 12 | TRBV20-1
ATRPTRGANVLT | 12 | TRBV24-1
AISEPQGRAF | 10 | TRBV10-3
ASEPGTGGDNYGYT | 14 | TRBV5-1
ASTPRQGAQETQY | 13 | TRBV7-2
ASSNYQRGGIHEQF | 14 | TRBV4-2
ASSPGVNPNTEAF | 13 | TRBV18
ASSKGGAFYEQY | 12 | TRBV19
ATSDPGGTGNIQY | 13 | TRBV24-1
ASSLDRYNSPLH | 12 | TRBV12-3/TRBV12-4
ASSGGGYRNQPQH | 13 | TRBV28
ASSSKEGLVTGELF | 14 | TRBV7-8
ASSPYTTDTQY | 11 | TRBV7-2
ASSLAWNQPQH | 11 | TRBV7-2
ASSPVVLGQPQH | 12 | TRBV12-3/TRBV12-4
ASSLAGENGYT | 11 | TRBV5-1
ATQSGGAGETQY | 12 | TRBV7-2